This is a list of T cell receptor beta chains from one sample in a study of cytotoxic CD8 clonotypes in ibrutinib-treated CLL. Profiled with immunoSEQ multiplex PCR; TCRdb holds only in-frame clones, not every one. The sample carries around 250,000 clones, 60% to 75% recorded once. This specimen consisted of PBMCs, obtained after 24 months of ibrutinib treatment. The source of these receptors is a human donor with chronic lymphocytic leukemia. CDR3s include the opening cysteine and the closing phenylalanine or tryptophan. A D gene is named only where the DNA matches it firmly. For some rows the clone size is stated as once, few or many, or as a class when expanded; others skip it.

V	J	D	size	CDR3	DNA
TRBV2	TRBJ2-7	NA	NA	CAIDNGLGYEQYF	TGTGCCATCGATAATGGGCTAGGGTACGAGCAGTACTTC
TRBV13	TRBJ2-1	NA	NA	CASSPVQKGGTYNEQFF	TGTGCCAGCAGCCCTGTCCAAAAAGGAGGCACCTACAATGAGCAGTTCTTC
TRBV4-1	TRBJ1-4	NA	NA	CASSQEVSGWVEKLFF	TGCGCCAGCAGCCAAGAGGTCTCAGGGTGGGTGGAAAAACTGTTTTTT
TRBV7-2	TRBJ2-3	NA	NA	CASSPHGGRGDTQYF	TGTGCCAGCAGCCCCCACGGGGGCCGAGGAGATACGCAGTATTTT
TRBV13	TRBJ1-1	NA	NA	CASSLGPNTEAFF	TGTGCCAGCAGCTTAGGCCCGAACACTGAAGCTTTCTTT
TRBV28	TRBJ2-7	NA	few	CATLRWGQHEQYF	TGTGCCACCCTCCGATGGGGGCAACACGAGCAGTACTTC
TRBV18	TRBJ2-3	NA	NA	CASSPPPADGTQYF	TGTGCCAGCTCACCACCTCCCGCAGACGGTACGCAGTATTTT
TRBV28	TRBJ2-7	TRBD2	NA	CASGSGYYEQYF	TGTGCCAGCGGTAGCGGGTACTACGAGCAGTACTTC
TRBV10-1	TRBJ1-1	NA	NA	CASSEIWGDAGTEAFF	TGCGCCAGCAGTGAAATATGGGGGGATGCGGGGACTGAAGCTTTCTTT
TRBV19	TRBJ1-5	TRBD1	NA	CASSIGSDRGNQPQHF	TGTGCCAGTAGTATAGGTTCGGACAGGGGTAATCAGCCCCAGCATTTT
TRBV27	TRBJ2-3	NA	once	CASTPGPSLTDTQYF	TGTGCCAGCACACCGGGGCCCAGCCTCACAGATACGCAGTATTTT
TRBV15	TRBJ1-5	NA	NA	CATRKGFLNQPQHF	TGTGCCACCAGAAAAGGTTTTTTAAATCAGCCCCAGCATTTT
TRBV6-5	TRBJ1-3	NA	NA	CASSYSTGSGNTIYF	TGTGCCAGCAGTTACTCGACCGGGTCTGGAAACACCATATATTTT
TRBV7-2	TRBJ2-7	NA	NA	CASTVTEIHYEQYF	TGTGCCAGCACCGTGACCGAGATACACTACGAGCAGTACTTC
TRBV6-5	TRBJ2-7	NA	NA	CASTTSRAGRVQYF	TGTGCCAGCACTACCTCCCGGGCGGGAAGAGTGCAGTACTTC
TRBV7-2	TRBJ1-5	NA	NA	CASSEYTNQPQHF	TGTGCCAGCAGCGAATACACGAATCAGCCCCAGCATTTT
TRBV30	TRBJ1-2	NA	NA	CAWEGPGYTF	TGTGCCTGGGAGGGCCCTGGCTACACCTTC
TRBV7-9	TRBJ1-1	NA	few	CASGPLSGTEAFF	TGTGCCAGCGGCCCTCTCAGTGGAACTGAAGCTTTCTTT
TRBV4-3	TRBJ1-5	TRBD1	NA	CASSQGTGGNSNQPQHF	TGCGCCAGCAGCCAAGGGACAGGGGGTAATAGCAATCAGCCCCAGCATTTT
TRBV11-2	TRBJ2-3	NA	NA	CASSLSAAQDTQYF	TGTGCCAGCAGCTTATCTGCAGCACAAGATACGCAGTATTTT
TRBV7-9	TRBJ2-7	NA	NA	CASSFQAGLNGEQYF	TGTGCCAGCAGCTTCCAGGCAGGGTTGAATGGCGAGCAGTACTTC
TRBV7-3	TRBJ1-5	NA	NA	CASSSLWAGPLYSNQPQHF	TGTGCCAGCAGCTCCCTTTGGGCAGGGCCGCTTTATAGCAATCAGCCCCAGCATTTT
TRBV29-1	TRBJ2-1	NA	once	CSVEDLRNEQFF	TGCAGCGTTGAAGATCTTCGGAATGAGCAGTTCTTC
TRBV27	TRBJ2-2	NA	NA	CASSVDAGELFF	TGTGCCAGCAGTGTTGATGCCGGGGAGCTGTTTTTT
TRBV28	TRBJ2-1	NA	NA	CASRLPQGGEQFF	TGTGCCAGCAGATTGCCCCAGGGGGGTGAGCAGTTCTTC
TRBV13	TRBJ2-7	TRBD2	once	CASSLETSGSLYEQYF	TGTGCCAGCAGCTTAGAGACTAGCGGGAGCCTGTACGAGCAGTACTTC
TRBV7-9	TRBJ1-2	TRBD1	NA	CASSLTGGEGYGYTF	TGTGCCAGCAGCTTAACAGGGGGCGAGGGCTATGGCTACACCTTC
TRBV6-6	TRBJ2-3	TRBD2	NA	CASTRLAGGLDTQYF	TGTGCCAGCACCAGACTAGCGGGAGGTCTGGATACGCAGTATTTT
TRBV29-1	TRBJ2-3	NA	NA	CSVEDHWVAGDTQYF	TGCAGCGTTGAAGATCATTGGGTCGCAGGAGATACGCAGTATTTT
TRBV11-3	TRBJ2-7	NA	few	CASSLDRVGEQYF	TGTGCCAGCAGCTTAGATCGGGTTGGCGAGCAGTACTTC
TRBV11-3	TRBJ2-1	NA	NA	CASSPSGGVDEQFF	TGTGCCAGCAGCCCCTCCGGGGGTGTAGATGAGCAGTTCTTC
TRBV27	TRBJ2-2	NA	few	CASSSAIFNTGELFF	TGTGCCAGCAGTTCCGCAATTTTTAACACCGGGGAGCTGTTTTTT
TRBV5-4	TRBJ1-1	NA	few	CASSQRRDTEAFF	TGTGCCAGCAGCCAGCGACGAGACACTGAAGCTTTCTTT
TRBV11-2	TRBJ1-2	TRBD1	NA	CASSPNSQTGTHYTF	TGTGCCAGCAGCCCCAATTCCCAGACAGGGACACACTACACCTTC
TRBV9	TRBJ1-1	NA	NA	CASSVALNTEAFF	TGTGCCAGCAGCGTAGCTCTAAACACTGAAGCTTTCTTT
TRBV28	TRBJ2-3	TRBD1	NA	CASSAHRGRTDTQYF	TGTGCCAGCAGTGCCCACAGGGGGAGGACAGATACGCAGTATTTT
TRBV29-1	TRBJ2-3	NA	few	CSVAEGSTDTQYF	TGCAGCGTTGCCGAGGGAAGCACAGATACGCAGTATTTT
TRBV6-5	TRBJ1-1	NA	NA	CASSYSGRPNTEAFF	TGTGCCAGCAGTTACTCTGGACGGCCGAACACTGAAGCTTTCTTT
TRBV2	TRBJ1-2	NA	NA	CASMGTRDYTF	TGTGCCAGCATGGGGACGCGAGACTACACCTTC
TRBV5-4	TRBJ2-3	TRBD2	NA	CASSKLAVRTDTQYF	TGTGCCAGCAGCAAGCTAGCGGTTCGCACAGATACGCAGTATTTT
TRBV27	TRBJ2-5	TRBD2	NA	CASRRAGGLETQYF	TGTGCCAGCAGGAGAGCGGGAGGGTTAGAGACCCAGTACTTC
TRBV27	TRBJ2-7	NA	few	CASSLRGPSSFYEQYF	TGTGCCAGCAGTTTGAGGGGACCCTCATCCTTCTACGAGCAGTACTTC
TRBV7-2	TRBJ2-7	NA	NA	CASSSTGLPYEQYF	TGTGCCAGCAGCTCCACGGGCCTACCCTACGAGCAGTACTTC
TRBV9	TRBJ2-3	TRBD2	once	CASSVGGLAGGDTQYF	TGTGCCAGCAGCGTAGGTGGCCTAGCGGGAGGGGATACGCAGTATTTT
TRBV9	TRBJ1-3	TRBD1	NA	CASSGEDRVVNTIYF	TGTGCCAGCAGCGGAGAGGACAGGGTGGTGAACACCATATATTTT